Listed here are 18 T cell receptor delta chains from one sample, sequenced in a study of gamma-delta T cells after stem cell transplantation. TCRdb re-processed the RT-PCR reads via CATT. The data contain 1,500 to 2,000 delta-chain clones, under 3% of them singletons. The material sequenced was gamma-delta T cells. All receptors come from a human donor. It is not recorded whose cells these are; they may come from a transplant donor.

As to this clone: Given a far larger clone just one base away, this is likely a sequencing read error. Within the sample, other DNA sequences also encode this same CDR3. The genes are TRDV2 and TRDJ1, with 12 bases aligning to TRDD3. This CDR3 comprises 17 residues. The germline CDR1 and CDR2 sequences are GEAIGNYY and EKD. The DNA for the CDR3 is TGTGCCTGTGACACGGTACTGGGGGATACTTACACCGATAAGCTCATCTTT. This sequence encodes CACDTVLGDTYTDKLIF.

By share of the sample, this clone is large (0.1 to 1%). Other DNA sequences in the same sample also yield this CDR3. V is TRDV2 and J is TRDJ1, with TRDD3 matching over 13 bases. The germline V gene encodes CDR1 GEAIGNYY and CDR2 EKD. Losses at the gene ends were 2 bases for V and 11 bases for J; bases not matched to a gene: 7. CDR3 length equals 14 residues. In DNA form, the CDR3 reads TGTGCCTGTGACAAACTGGGGGATACGGTAGAGCTCATCTTT. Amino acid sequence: CACDKLGDTVELIF.

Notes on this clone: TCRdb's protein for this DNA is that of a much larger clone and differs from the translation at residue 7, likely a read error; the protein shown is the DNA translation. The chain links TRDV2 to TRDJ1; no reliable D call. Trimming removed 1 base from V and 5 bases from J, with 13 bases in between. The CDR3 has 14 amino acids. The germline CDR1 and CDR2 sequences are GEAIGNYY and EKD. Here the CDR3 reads CACDTLEVDDKLIF. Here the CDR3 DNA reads TGTGCCTGTGACACTCTGGAGGTTGATGATAAACTCATCTTT.

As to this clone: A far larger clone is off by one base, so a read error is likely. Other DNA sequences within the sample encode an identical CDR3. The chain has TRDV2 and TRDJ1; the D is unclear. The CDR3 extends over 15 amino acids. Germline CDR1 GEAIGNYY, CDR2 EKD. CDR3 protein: CACDTIIEQTDKLIF. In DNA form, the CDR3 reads TGTGCCTGTGACACCATTATCGAGCAGACCGATAAGCTCATCTTT.

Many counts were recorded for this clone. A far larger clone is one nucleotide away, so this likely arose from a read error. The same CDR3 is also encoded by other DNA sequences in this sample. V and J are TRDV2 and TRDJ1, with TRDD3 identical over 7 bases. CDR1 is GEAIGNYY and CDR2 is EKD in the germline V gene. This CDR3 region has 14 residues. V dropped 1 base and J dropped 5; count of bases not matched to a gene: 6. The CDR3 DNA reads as TGTGCCTGTGACACTCTGGGGGTCGATGATAAACTCATCTTT. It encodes CACDTLGVDDKLIF.

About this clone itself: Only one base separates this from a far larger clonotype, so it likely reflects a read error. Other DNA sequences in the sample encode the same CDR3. Written as DNA, the CDR3 is TGTGCCTGCGACACGGTAGGAGACTCCTCCGATAAACTCATCTTT. It specifies CACDTVGDSSDKLIF. The rearrangement uses TRDV2 and TRDJ1; D not resolved. Germline CDR1 and CDR2: GEAIGNYY and EKD. This CDR3 spans 15 amino acids.

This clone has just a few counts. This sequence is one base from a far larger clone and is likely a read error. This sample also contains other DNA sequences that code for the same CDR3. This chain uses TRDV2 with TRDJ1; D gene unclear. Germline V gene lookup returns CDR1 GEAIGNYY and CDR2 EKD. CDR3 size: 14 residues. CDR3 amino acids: CACDSLSYTDKLIF. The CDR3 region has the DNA TGTGCCTGTGACAGTCTGTCGTACACTGATAAACTCATCTTT.

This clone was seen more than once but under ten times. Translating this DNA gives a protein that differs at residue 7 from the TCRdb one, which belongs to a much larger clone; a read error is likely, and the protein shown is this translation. The CDR3 sequence is CACDTLVDTSSDKLIF. For the CDR3, the DNA is TGTGCCTGTGACACCCTGGTGGATACAAGCAGCGATAAACTCATCTTT. The rearrangement links TRDV2 to TRDJ1, with a weak D call TRDD3 (6 bases). CDR3 length: 16 amino acids. Germline loops: CDR1 GEAIGNYY, CDR2 EKD. The V end was cut by 0 bases, the J end by 4 bases, with 17 bases between.

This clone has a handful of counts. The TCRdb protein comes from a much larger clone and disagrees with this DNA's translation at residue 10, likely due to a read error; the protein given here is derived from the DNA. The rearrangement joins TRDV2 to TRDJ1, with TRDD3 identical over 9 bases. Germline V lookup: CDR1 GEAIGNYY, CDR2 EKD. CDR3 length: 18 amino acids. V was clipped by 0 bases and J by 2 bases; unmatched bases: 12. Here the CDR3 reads CACDTVLGDARGTDKLIF. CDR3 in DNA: TGTGCCTGTGACACCGTTCTGGGGGATGCGCGAGGGACCGATAAACTCATCTTT.

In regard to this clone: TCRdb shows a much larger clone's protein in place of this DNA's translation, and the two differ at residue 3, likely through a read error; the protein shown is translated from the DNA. In DNA form, the CDR3 reads TGTGCCTATGACACTCTGGGGGTTGATGATAAACTCATCTTT. Its protein product is CAYDTLGVDDKLIF. The V and J genes are TRDV2 and TRDJ1, with 7 bases identical to TRDD3. Germline CDR1 reads GEAIGNYY; CDR2 reads EKD. The CDR3 runs to 14 residues.

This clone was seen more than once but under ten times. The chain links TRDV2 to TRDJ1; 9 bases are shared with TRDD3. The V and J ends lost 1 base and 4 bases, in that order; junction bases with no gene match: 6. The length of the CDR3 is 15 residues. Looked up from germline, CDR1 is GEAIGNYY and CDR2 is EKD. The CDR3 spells CACDTLGDGGDKLIF. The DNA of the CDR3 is TGTGCCTGTGACACGCTGGGGGATGGGGGCGATAAACTCATCTTT.

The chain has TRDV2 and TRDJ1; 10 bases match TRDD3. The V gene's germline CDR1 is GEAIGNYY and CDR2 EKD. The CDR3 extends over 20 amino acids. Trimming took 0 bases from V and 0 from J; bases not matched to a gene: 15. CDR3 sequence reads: CACDTVQGFPTGGYTDKLIF. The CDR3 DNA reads TGTGCCTGTGACACCGTACAGGGGTTCCCTACTGGGGGATACACCGATAAACTCATCTTT.

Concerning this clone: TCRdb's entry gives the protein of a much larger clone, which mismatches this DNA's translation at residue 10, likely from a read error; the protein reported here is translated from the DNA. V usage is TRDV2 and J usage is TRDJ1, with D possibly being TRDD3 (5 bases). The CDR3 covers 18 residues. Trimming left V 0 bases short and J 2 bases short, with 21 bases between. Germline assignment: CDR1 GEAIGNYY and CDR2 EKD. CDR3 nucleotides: TGTGCCTGTGACACCGTGGACCATGGGGAATACGCTACCGATAAACTCATCTTT. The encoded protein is CACDTVDHGEYATDKLIF.

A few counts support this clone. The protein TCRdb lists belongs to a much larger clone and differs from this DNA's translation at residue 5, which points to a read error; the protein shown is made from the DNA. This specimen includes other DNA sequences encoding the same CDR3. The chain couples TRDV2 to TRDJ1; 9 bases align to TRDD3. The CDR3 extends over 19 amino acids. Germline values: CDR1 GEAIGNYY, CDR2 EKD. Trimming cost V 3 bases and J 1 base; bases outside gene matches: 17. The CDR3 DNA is TGTGCCTGTGACGCCGTCGGCCTGGGGGATGCACTTGGCACCGATAAACTCATCTTT. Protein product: CACDAVGLGDALGTDKLIF.

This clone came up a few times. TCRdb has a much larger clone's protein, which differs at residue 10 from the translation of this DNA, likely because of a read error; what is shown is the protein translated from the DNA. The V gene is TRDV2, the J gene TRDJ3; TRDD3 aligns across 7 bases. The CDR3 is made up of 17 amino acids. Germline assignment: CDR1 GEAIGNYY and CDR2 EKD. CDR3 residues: CACDLTGVSCDTRQMFF. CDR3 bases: TGTGCCTGTGACCTTACTGGGGTCTCCTGTGACACCCGACAGATGTTTTTC.

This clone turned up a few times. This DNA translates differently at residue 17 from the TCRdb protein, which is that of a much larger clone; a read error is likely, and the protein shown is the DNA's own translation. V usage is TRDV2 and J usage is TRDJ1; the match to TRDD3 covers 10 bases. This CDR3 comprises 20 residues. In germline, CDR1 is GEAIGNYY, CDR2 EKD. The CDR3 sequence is CACDSMLTGGSPQEADNLIF. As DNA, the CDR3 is TGTGCCTGTGACTCGATGCTTACTGGGGGATCACCCCAGGAGGCCGATAATCTCATCTTT.

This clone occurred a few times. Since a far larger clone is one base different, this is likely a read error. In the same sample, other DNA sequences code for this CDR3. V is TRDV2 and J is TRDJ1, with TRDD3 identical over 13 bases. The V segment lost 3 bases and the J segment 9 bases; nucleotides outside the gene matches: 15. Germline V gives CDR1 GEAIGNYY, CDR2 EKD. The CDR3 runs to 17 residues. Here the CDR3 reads CACDPVLGDTGGLELIF. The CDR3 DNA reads TGTGCCTGTGACCCCGTACTGGGGGATACGGGAGGACTGGAACTCATCTTT.

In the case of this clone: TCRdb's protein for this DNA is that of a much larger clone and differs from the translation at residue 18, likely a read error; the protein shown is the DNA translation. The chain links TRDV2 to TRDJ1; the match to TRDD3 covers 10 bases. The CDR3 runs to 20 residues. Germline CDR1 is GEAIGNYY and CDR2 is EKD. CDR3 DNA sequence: TGTGCCTGTGACTCAATGCATTCCGGACGACTGGGGGATCTCCCCGATAAACCCATCTTT. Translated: CACDSMHSGRLGDLPDKPIF.